The 28 T cell receptor beta chains below all came from one sample that was sequenced in a study of blood T cells in healthy people across ages. Together with a sample-barcoded 5' primer, a J-beta primer mix was included in a second PCR lasting roughly 7 to 11 cycles. MiXCR, applied by TCRdb to the 5' RACE reads, yields one record per CDR3 protein. The profile shows hundreds of thousands of distinct CDR3 sequences, approximately 30% of them singletons. Sequencing was done on a sample of blood. The receptors originated from a woman older than 75 in good health.

V gene TRBV9 combines with J gene TRBJ2-5; D not resolved. Germline CDR1 reads SGDLS; CDR2 reads YYNGEE. V lost 1 base and J 2 bases, leaving 12 bases between the germline ends. The CDR3 is 15 amino acids. The CDR3 nucleotides read TGTGCCAGCAGCGTACGGAATCTACCACAAGAGACCCAGTACTTC. As protein: CASSVRNLPQETQYF.

The genes are TRBV3-1 and TRBJ1-2; the D is unclear. The V end was cut by 0 bases, the J end by 6 bases, with 11 bases between. In germline, CDR1 is LGHDT, CDR2 YNNKEL (reference sequence). The CDR3 sequence is 14 residues long. CDR3 protein: CASSQDAVQNGYTF. The CDR3 DNA is TGTGCCAGCAGCCAAGATGCAGTCCAAAATGGCTACACCTTC.

At least ten counts were recorded for this clonotype. The chain has TRBV20-1 and TRBJ2-7; no firm D call. The CDR3 loop spans 10 amino acids. CDR1 and CDR2 from the germline V gene are DFQATT and SNEGSKA (reference sequence). Trimming shortened V by 3 bases and J by 7 bases, and 7 bases separated the two germline ends. The CDR3 here is CSARIVEQYF. CDR3 nucleotide sequence: TGCAGTGCTAGGATAGTAGAGCAGTACTTC.

This clonotype has a handful of counts. A read error may produce the germline difference seen at one junction end. V is TRBV7-3 and J is TRBJ2-1, with a possible D match to TRBD2 (7 bases). The CDR3 is 16 amino acids. Germline V lookup: CDR1 SGHTA, CDR2 FQGTGA. This chain's CDR3 is CASGLRRGGLRDEQFF. CDR3 sequence (DNA): TGTGCCAGCGGCTTAAGAAGGGGGGGCTTACGGGATGAGCAGTTCTTC.

This clonotype has ten or more counts. The CDR3 spells CASSLARIGELFF. CDR3 nucleotide sequence: TGCGCCAGCAGCTTGGCCCGGATTGGGGAGCTGTTTTTT. The V gene is TRBV5-1, the J gene TRBJ2-2; D remains ambiguous. V lost 0 bases to trimming and J lost 8 bases, with 8 bases between them. Germline V gene sequence: CDR1 SGHRS, CDR2 YFSETQ. The CDR3 runs to 13 residues.

The genes are TRBV7-9 and TRBJ2-7; D might be TRBD1 (5 bases). Germline V lookup: CDR1 SEHNR, CDR2 FQNEAQ (reference sequence). The CDR3 runs to 16 residues. V was clipped by 7 bases and J by 1 base, with 20 bases between them. CDR3 nucleotide sequence: TGTGCCAGCAACCCCGGTGGAAGGAAGGGGTCCTACGAGCAGTACTTC. Residues: CASNPGGRKGSYEQYF.

V is TRBV5-1 and J is TRBJ1-2; possibly TRBD1 for D (5 bases). From germline, CDR1 is SGHRS and CDR2 YFSETQ. The CDR3 covers 11 residues. V lost 7 bases to trimming and J lost 5 bases, with 9 bases between them. The CDR3 spells CASRDLYGYTF. CDR3 nucleotide sequence: TGCGCCAGCCGGGACTTATATGGCTACACCTTC.

This clonotype was observed at least ten times. The V gene is TRBV9, the J gene TRBJ2-5, with a tentative D call TRBD2 (6 bases). CDR1 SGDLS and CDR2 YYNGEE come from the germline V gene. V gave up 3 bases and J gave up 11 bases, with 20 bases separating them. This CDR3 has 14 amino acids. In DNA, the CDR3 is TGTGCCAGCAGCGCCCCGGGAGCGCCCAATGAGCAGTACTTC. Translated: CASSAPGAPNEQYF.

This clonotype has a count of ten or more. The gene calls are TRBV7-3 and TRBJ1-2; 8 positions agree with TRBD1. The CDR3 is 13 residues long. V shed 5 bases, J shed 4 bases, and the junction held 3 bases outside the gene matches. CDR1 SGHTA and CDR2 FQGTGA come from the germline V gene. The CDR3, as DNA: TGTGCCAGCAGCGGACAGGGAGGCTATGGCTACACCTTC. This translates into CASSGQGGYGYTF.

The chain uses TRBV6-2 or TRBV6-3 and TRBJ2-7, with D tentatively TRBD1 (5 bases). CDR1 is MNHEY, CDR2 SVGEGT, per germline. The CDR3 contains 15 residues. V lost 8 bases, J lost 2 bases, and 19 bases lay in between. The CDR3 spells CASRRSGPTAYEQYF. The CDR3 DNA is TGTGCCAGCCGCAGGTCAGGGCCAACTGCCTACGAGCAGTACTTC.

This clonotype was picked up a small number of times. V is TRBV27 and J is TRBJ2-2, with D possibly being TRBD2 (5 bases). Trimming stripped 5 bases from V and 3 bases from J, with 7 bases between. The CDR3 has 13 amino acids. Per germline, CDR1 MNHEY and CDR2 SMNVEV (reference sequence). The CDR3 nucleotides read TGTGCCAGCAGTAGCGGCTACACCGGGGAGCTGTTTTTT. This gives the protein CASSSGYTGELFF.

There are a few counts of this clonotype. A single base separates this from a much larger clone, so it may be a read error. V gene TRBV3-1 combines with J gene TRBJ2-1; 12 nucleotides align to TRBD2. Germline-derived CDR1 and CDR2 are LGHDT and YNNKEL (reference sequence). There are 19 residues in the CDR3. In DNA, the CDR3 is TGTGCCGGCAGCCCCCCTAGCGGGGGGGCCCTAAGCTCCTACAATGAGCAGTTCTTC. Its protein product is CAGSPPSGGALSSYNEQFF.

The chain joins TRBV28 to TRBJ1-1, with TRBD1 matching 7 bases. V gave up 7 bases and J gave up 8 bases; unmatched junction bases: 16. Germline CDR1 reads MDHEN; CDR2 reads SYDVKM. The length of the CDR3 is 15 residues. CDR3 residues: CASNTPRTGGKEAFF. CDR3 DNA sequence: TGTGCCAGCAACACCCCACGGACAGGTGGGAAGGAAGCTTTCTTT.

This chain links TRBV29-1 with TRBJ1-1, with 7 bases identical to TRBD1. Germline loops: CDR1 SQVTM, CDR2 ANQGSEA. The ends lost 6 bases at V and 0 bases at J; junction bases unmatched: 4. This CDR3 comprises 13 residues. CDR3 amino acids: CSVQGGMNTEAFF. CDR3 sequence (DNA): TGCAGCGTCCAGGGGGGGATGAACACTGAAGCTTTCTTT. The full variable domain, its missing parts supplied by reference TRBV29-1 and TRBJ1-1, is SAVISQKPSRDICQRGTSLTIQCQVDSQVTMMFWYRQQPGQSLTLIATANQGSEATYESGFVIDKFPISRPNLTFSTLTVSNMSPEDSSIYLCSVQGGMNTEAFFGQGTRLTVV.

This clonotype appeared a single time. The chain has TRBV20-1 and TRBJ1-2; a possible D gene is TRBD1 (6 bases). Trimming removed 3 bases from V and 6 bases from J, with 14 bases in between. Germline V gives CDR1 DFQATT, CDR2 SNEGSKA (reference sequence). The CDR3 totals 13 residues. The CDR3 DNA follows: TGCAGTGCTAGGATTCAGGGGATCCATGGCTACACCTTC. Its protein product is CSARIQGIHGYTF.

This clonotype was observed at least ten times. The CDR3 sequence: CSARNRPGQGAKEQFF. The DNA of the CDR3 is TGCAGTGCTAGAAATCGACCGGGACAGGGGGCAAAGGAGCAGTTCTTC. The V call is TRBV20-1, the J call TRBJ2-1; 12 bases map to TRBD1. The CDR3 totals 16 residues. Germline V gene lookup returns CDR1 DFQATT and CDR2 SNEGSKA (reference sequence). J was trimmed by 10 bases and V by 2 bases; bases with no gene match: 12.

The chain joins TRBV6-5 to TRBJ2-5; TRBD2 matches at 8 bases. Trimming cost V 2 bases and J 8 bases; bases outside gene matches: 13. Germline V CDR1 and CDR2: MNHEY, SVGAGI. CDR3 size: 16 residues. The CDR3 DNA is TGTGCCAGCAGTTACCATAGGACTAGCTATTTCGAAACCCAGTACTTC. This translates into CASSYHRTSYFETQYF.

Concerning this clonotype itself: A much larger clone sits a single nucleotide away, making a read error possible. This chain connects TRBV6-5 to TRBJ1-2; the match to TRBD1 covers 7 bases. The length of the CDR3 is 15 residues. From germline, CDR1 is MNHEY and CDR2 SVGAGI. V trimming: 2 bases; J trimming: 6 bases; junction bases outside the gene matches: 9. CDR3 nucleotides: TGTGCCAGCAGTTACGGGAGGGGGCCCGTCCATGGCTACACCTTC. This sequence encodes CASSYGRGPVHGYTF.

The chain couples TRBV5-5 to TRBJ2-3, with 10 bases aligning to TRBD1. This CDR3 is built from 14 residues. V shed 4 bases and J 10 bases; nucleotides not matched to a gene: 9. Looked up from germline, CDR1 is SGHKS and CDR2 is YYEKEE (reference sequence). The CDR3 reads CASSVTGTGVAQYF. CDR3 nucleotides: TGTGCCAGCAGCGTTACCGGGACAGGGGTTGCGCAGTATTTT.

This clonotype has a single count. This chain connects TRBV20-1 to TRBJ2-1, with TRBD2 as a possible D gene (5 bases). Germline CDR1 DFQATT, CDR2 SNEGSKA (reference sequence). This CDR3 spans 12 amino acids. CDR3 in amino acids: CKAGLAINEQFF. The CDR3 nucleotides read TGCAAGGCCGGGCTAGCAATCAATGAGCAGTTCTTC.

The rearrangement uses TRBV28 and TRBJ2-1; TRBD1 might be the D (6 bases). Germline values: CDR1 MDHEN, CDR2 SYDVKM. With 6 bases removed from V and 8 bases from J, the gap between germline ends came to 20 bases. The CDR3 is 15 amino acids. CDR3 sequence: CASSMELGGRDEQFF. CDR3 DNA sequence: TGTGCCAGCAGCATGGAGCTAGGGGGTAGGGATGAGCAGTTCTTC.

About this clonotype: The junction departs from the called germline gene at one end, perhaps through a read error. V is TRBV12-3 or TRBV12-4 and J is TRBJ1-2, with unresolved D. The CDR3 is 14 amino acids. The CDR3 DNA reads TGTGCCAGCAGGTTAGATGGCAGAAACTATGGCTACACCTTC. It encodes CASRLDGRNYGYTF.

This clonotype was observed at least ten times. V gene TRBV3-1 combines with J gene TRBJ2-5; D may be TRBD2 (5 bases). Germline loops: CDR1 LGHDT, CDR2 YNNKEL (reference sequence). The CDR3 extends over 14 amino acids. Trimming took off 6 bases at V and 4 bases at J, with 15 bases between the two ends. This CDR3 is CASRPRGRGETQYF. CDR3 DNA sequence: TGTGCCAGCAGACCTCGTGGCCGGGGAGAGACCCAGTACTTC.

This clonotype was seen a few times. The chain combines TRBV5-1 with TRBJ1-1; D is undetermined. V was trimmed by 4 bases and J by 1 base, leaving 11 bases between them. Germline loops: CDR1 SGHRS, CDR2 YFSETQ. There are 14 residues in the CDR3. The CDR3, as DNA: TGCGCCAGCAGCAAGGACGGATGGAACACTGAAGCTTTCTTT. Its translation is CASSKDGWNTEAFF. Supplemented by reference TRBV5-1 and TRBJ1-1, the full variable domain reads KAGVTQTPRYLIKTRGQQVTLSCSPISGHRSVSWYQQTPGQGLQFLFEYFSETQRNKGNFPGRFSGRQFSNSRSEMNVSTLELGDSALYLCASSKDGWNTEAFFGQGTRLTVV.

This clonotype was counted at least ten times. The CDR3 spells CASEATAGFHGYTF. CDR3 bases: TGTGCCAGCGAAGCGACGGCGGGTTTCCATGGCTACACCTTC. This chain links TRBV7-2 with TRBJ1-2; no firm D call. V lost 8 bases and J 6 bases, leaving 19 bases between the germline ends. In germline, CDR1 is SGHTA, CDR2 FQGNSA. This CDR3 has 14 residues.

This clonotype was seen at least ten times. In DNA, the CDR3 is TGCAGTGCTAGTGGGACTAGCGGGGGGGCCTCTGGGGCCAACGTCCTGACTTTC. This encodes CSASGTSGGASGANVLTF. The chain is built from TRBV20-1 and TRBJ2-6; 16 nucleotides line up with TRBD2. V shed 3 bases and J 0 bases; nucleotides not matched to a gene: 2. The CDR3 is made up of 18 amino acids. The V gene's germline CDR1 is DFQATT and CDR2 SNEGSKA (reference sequence).

In DNA form, the CDR3 reads TGTGCCAGCAGCTTGGGGGGTCGGGGCCTAGTACGCATGTATGCGCAGTATTTT. Its protein product is CASSLGGRGLVRMYAQYF. This chain uses TRBV5-4 with TRBJ2-3; D tentatively reads TRBD1 or TRBD2 (5 bases each). This CDR3 contains 18 residues. The germline V and J ends were trimmed by 0 bases and 10 bases, with 27 bases remaining between them. Germline assignment: CDR1 SGHNT and CDR2 YYREEE (reference sequence).

This clonotype was counted many times. V is TRBV9 and J is TRBJ2-3; 8 bases are shared with TRBD1. Germline CDR1 is SGDLS and CDR2 is YYNGEE. J was trimmed by 2 bases and V by 3 bases; bases with no gene match: 5. CDR3 length equals 15 residues. The chain's CDR3 is CASSGTGINTDTQYF. In nucleotides, the CDR3 is TGTGCCAGCAGCGGGACAGGGATAAACACAGATACGCAGTATTTT.